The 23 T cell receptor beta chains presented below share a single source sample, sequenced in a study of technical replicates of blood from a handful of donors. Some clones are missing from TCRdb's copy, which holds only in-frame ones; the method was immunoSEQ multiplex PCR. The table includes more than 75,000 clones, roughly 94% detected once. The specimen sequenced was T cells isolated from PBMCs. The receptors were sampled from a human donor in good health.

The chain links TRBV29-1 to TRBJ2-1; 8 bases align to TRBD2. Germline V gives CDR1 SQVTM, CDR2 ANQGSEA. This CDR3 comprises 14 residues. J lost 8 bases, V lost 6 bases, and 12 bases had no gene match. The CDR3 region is CSVGTRQIRDEQFF. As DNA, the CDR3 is TGCAGCGTCGGGACTAGACAAATTCGGGATGAGCAGTTCTTC.

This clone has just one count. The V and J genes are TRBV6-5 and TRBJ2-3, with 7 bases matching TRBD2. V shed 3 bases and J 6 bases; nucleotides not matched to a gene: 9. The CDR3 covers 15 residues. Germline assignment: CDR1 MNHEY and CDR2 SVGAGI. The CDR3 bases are TGTGCCAGCAGTTATAGGGCAGGGAGGGAGGATACGCAGTATTTT. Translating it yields CASSYRAGREDTQYF.

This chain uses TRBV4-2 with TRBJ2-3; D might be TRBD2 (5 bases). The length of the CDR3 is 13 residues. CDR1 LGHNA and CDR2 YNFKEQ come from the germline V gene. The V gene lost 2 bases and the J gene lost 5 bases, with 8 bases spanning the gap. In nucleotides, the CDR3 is TGTGCCAGCAGCCAACTAGCTCTAGATACGCAGTATTTT. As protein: CASSQLALDTQYF.

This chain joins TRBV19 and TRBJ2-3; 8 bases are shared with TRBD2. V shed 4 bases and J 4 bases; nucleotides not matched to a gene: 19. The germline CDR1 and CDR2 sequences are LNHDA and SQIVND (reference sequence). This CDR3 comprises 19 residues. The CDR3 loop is CASSKPSGFAGGAADTQYF. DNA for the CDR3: TGTGCCAGTAGTAAGCCCTCAGGTTTCGCGGGAGGCGCAGCAGATACGCAGTATTTT. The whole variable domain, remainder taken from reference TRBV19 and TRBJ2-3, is DGGITQSPKYLFRKEGQNVTLSCEQNLNHDAMYWYRQDPGQGLRLIYYSQIVNDFQKGDIAEGYSVSREKKESFPLTVTSAQKNPTAFYLCASSKPSGFAGGAADTQYFGPGTRLTVL.

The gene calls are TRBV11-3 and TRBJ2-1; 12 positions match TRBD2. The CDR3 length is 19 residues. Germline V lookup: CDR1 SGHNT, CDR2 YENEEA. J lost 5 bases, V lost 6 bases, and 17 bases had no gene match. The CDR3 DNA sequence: TGTGCCAGCAGTCGTGACGGGGCTAGCGGGAGGGAACGAGACAATGAGCAGTTCTTC. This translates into CASSRDGASGRERDNEQFF.

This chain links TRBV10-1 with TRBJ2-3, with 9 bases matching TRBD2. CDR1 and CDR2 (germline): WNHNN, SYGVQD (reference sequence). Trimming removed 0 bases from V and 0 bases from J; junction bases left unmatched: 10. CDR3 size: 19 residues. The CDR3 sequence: CASSESGLAGYVSTDTQYF. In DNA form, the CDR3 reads TGCGCCAGCAGTGAGTCGGGGCTAGCGGGATACGTTAGCACAGATACGCAGTATTTT.

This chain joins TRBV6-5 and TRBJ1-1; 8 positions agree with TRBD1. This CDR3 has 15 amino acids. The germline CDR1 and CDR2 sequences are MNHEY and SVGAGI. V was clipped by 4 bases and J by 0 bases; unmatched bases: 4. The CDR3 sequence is CASSFSGGLNTEAFF. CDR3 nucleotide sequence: TGTGCCAGCAGTTTTTCAGGGGGCCTGAACACTGAAGCTTTCTTT.

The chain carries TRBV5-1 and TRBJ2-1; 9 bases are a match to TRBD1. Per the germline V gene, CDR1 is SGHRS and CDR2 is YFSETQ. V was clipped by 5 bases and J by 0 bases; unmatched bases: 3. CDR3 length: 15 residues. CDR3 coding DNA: TGCGCCAGCAGAGAGACAGGGGGCTCCTACAATGAGCAGTTCTTC. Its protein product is CASRETGGSYNEQFF.

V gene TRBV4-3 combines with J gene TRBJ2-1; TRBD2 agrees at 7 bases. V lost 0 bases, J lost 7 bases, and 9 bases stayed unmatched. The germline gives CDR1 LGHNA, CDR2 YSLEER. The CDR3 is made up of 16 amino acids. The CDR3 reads CASSQDLGLGGNEQFF. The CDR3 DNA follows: TGCGCCAGCAGCCAAGATTTAGGACTAGGCGGAAATGAGCAGTTCTTC.

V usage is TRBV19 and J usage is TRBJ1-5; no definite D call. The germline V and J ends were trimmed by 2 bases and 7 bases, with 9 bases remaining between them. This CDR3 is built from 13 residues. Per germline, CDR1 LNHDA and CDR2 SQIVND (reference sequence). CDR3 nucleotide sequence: TGTGCCAGTAGTATAATTTTGAGGCAGCCCCAGCATTTT. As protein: CASSIILRQPQHF.

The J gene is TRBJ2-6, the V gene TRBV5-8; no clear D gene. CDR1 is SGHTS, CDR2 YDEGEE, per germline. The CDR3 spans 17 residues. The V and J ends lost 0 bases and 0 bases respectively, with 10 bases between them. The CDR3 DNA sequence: TGTGCCAGCAGCTTGGCCGGGTTAAACTCTGGGGCCAACGTCCTGACTTTC. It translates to CASSLAGLNSGANVLTF.

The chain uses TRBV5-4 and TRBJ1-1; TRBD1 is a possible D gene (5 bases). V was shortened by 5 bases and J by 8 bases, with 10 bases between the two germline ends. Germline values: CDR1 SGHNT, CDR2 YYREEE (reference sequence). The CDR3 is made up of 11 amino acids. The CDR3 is CASSYSGEAFF. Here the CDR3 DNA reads TGTGCCAGCAGTTATTCAGGGGAAGCTTTCTTT.

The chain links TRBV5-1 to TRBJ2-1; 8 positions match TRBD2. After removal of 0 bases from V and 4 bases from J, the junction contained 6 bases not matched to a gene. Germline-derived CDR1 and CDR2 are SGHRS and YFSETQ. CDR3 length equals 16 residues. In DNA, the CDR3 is TGCGCCAGCAGCTTGGGGGGAGCGGGAGAGTACAATGAGCAGTTCTTC. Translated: CASSLGGAGEYNEQFF.

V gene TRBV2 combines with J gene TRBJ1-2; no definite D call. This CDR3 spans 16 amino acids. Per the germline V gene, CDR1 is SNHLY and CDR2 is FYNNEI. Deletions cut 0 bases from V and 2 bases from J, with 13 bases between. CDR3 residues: CASSEARVSVNYGYTF. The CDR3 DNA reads TGTGCCAGCAGTGAAGCGAGAGTATCGGTAAACTATGGCTACACCTTC.

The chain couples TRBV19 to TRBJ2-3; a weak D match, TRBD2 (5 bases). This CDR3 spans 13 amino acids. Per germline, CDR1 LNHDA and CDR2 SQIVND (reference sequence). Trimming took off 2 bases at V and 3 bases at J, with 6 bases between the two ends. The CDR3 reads CASSITRTDTQYF. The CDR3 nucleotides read TGTGCCAGTAGTATAACTAGGACAGATACGCAGTATTTT.

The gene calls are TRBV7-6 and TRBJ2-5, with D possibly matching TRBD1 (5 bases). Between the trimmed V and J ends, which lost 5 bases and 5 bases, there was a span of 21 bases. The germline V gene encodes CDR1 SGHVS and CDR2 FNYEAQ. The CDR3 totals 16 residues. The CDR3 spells CASSLSGAVPTETQYF. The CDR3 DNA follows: TGTGCCAGCAGCCTCAGTGGGGCGGTCCCTACCGAGACCCAGTACTTC. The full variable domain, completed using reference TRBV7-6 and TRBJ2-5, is GAGVSQSPRYKVTKRGQDVALRCDPISGHVSLYWYRQALGQGPEFLTYFNYEAQQDKSGLPNDRFSAERPEGSISTLTIQRTEQRDSAMYRCASSLSGAVPTETQYFGPGTRLLVL.

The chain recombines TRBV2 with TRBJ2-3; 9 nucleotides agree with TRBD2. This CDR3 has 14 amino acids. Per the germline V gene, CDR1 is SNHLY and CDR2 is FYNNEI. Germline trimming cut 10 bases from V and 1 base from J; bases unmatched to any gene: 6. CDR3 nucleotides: TGTGCCACCGTAGCGGGAGCCCGCACAGATACGCAGTATTTT. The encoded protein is CATVAGARTDTQYF.

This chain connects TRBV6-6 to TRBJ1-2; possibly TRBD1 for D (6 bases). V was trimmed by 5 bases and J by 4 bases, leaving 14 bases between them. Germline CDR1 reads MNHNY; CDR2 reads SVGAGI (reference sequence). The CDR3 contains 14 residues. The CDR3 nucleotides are TGTGCCAGCAGTATTCAGGGGAATGGCTATGGCTACACCTTC. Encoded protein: CASSIQGNGYGYTF.

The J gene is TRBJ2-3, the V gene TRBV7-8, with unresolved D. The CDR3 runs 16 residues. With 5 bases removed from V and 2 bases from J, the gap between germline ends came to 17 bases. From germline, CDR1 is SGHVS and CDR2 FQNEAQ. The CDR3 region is CASSPTSPDITDTQYF. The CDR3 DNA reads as TGTGCCAGCAGCCCGACTTCCCCGGATATCACAGATACGCAGTATTTT.

The CDR3 nucleotides read TGTGCCAGCAGCGTAGTCTATAAGGAGGAGCAGTTCTTC. Translation: CASSVVYKEEQFF. J is TRBJ2-1 and V is TRBV9, with D uncertain. Between the trimmed V and J ends, which lost 0 bases and 10 bases, there was a span of 11 bases. There are 13 residues in the CDR3. The germline CDR1 and CDR2 sequences are SGDLS and YYNGEE.

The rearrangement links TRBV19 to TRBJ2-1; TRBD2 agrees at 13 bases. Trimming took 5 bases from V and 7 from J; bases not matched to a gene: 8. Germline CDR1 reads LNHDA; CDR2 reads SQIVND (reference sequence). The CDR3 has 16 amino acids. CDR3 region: CASSPKWTSGSNEQFF. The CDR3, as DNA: TGTGCCAGTAGTCCAAAATGGACTAGCGGGAGTAATGAGCAGTTCTTC.

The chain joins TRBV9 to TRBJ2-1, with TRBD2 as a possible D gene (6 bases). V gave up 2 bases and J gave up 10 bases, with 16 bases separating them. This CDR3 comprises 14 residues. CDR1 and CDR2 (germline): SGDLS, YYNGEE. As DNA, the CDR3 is TGTGCCAGCAGCGTCCAGGGACGCCGGGAGGAGCAGTTCTTC. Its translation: CASSVQGRREEQFF.

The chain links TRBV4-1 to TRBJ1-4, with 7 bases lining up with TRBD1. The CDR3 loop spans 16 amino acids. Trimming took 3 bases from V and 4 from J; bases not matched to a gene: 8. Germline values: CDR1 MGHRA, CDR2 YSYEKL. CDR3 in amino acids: CASSQLQGLYNEKLFF. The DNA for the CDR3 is TGCGCCAGCAGCCAGCTACAGGGGCTTTATAATGAAAAACTGTTTTTT.